Listed here are 3 T cell receptor beta chains from one sample, sequenced in a study of blood T cell repertoires in COVID-19. Assay: immunoSEQ multiplex PCR; the TCRdb copy retains only in-frame clones and omits some. Here the sample spans fewer than 400,000 clones, about nine tenths being singletons. The sequencing input was PBMCs or T cells enriched from blood (not recorded which). Every receptor here comes from a man aged 55 to 69 who had recovered from COVID-19.

The chain employs TRBV18 and TRBJ1-3; a possible D gene is TRBD1 (5 bases). The CDR3 is 17 residues long. Germline V gene sequence: CDR1 KGHSH, CDR2 LQKENI. The ends were cut back, 2 bases at V and 3 bases at J, with 17 bases in the middle. DNA of the CDR3: TGTGCCAGCTCACCAACTCGGGGGAGCCTGAATGGAAACACCATATATTTT. Its translation is CASSPTRGSLNGNTIYF. Looking up the rest from reference TRBV18 and TRBJ1-3 gives the full variable domain: NAGVMQNPRHLVRRRGQEARLRCSPMKGHSHVYWYRQLPEEGLKFMVYLQKENIIDESGMPKERFSAEFPKEGPSILRIQQVVRGDSAAYFCASSPTRGSLNGNTIYFGEGSWLTVV.

This chain connects TRBV2 to TRBJ2-7; 13 nucleotides agree with TRBD2. The germline V gene has CDR1 SNHLY and CDR2 FYNNEI. V was pared by 7 bases and J by 0 bases, with 12 bases of the junction left unmatched. The CDR3 extends over 18 amino acids. The CDR3 bases are TGTGCCAGCAAAGTGGTACTAGCGGGAGGGTTCAACTCCTACGAGCAGTACTTC. Protein: CASKVVLAGGFNSYEQYF.

The chain has TRBV18 and TRBJ2-3; TRBD2 matches 7 bases. The CDR3 loop spans 13 amino acids. Germline CDR1 KGHSH, CDR2 LQKENI. V dropped 8 bases and J dropped 2; count of bases not matched to a gene: 4. The CDR3 DNA reads as TGTGCCAGCCAGCGGGATCCCACAGATACGCAGTATTTT. It is translated as CASQRDPTDTQYF.